Listed below are T cell receptor beta chains from one sample, sequenced in a study of T cell responses to AZD1222 COVID-19 vaccine. The method was immunoSEQ multiplex PCR; TCRdb's version includes in-frame clones alone and lacks a portion of them. The sample consists of 140,000 or so clones, approximately 91% of them appearing once. Sequencing was performed on peripheral blood, taken on day 0 of AZD1222 vaccination. Receptor source: an adult in good health. Both conserved end residues are part of each CDR3. D genes are given only for firm matches. Part of the rows lack a size; the others show once, few, many or a class for expanded clones.

TRBV4-1,-,-,TRBJ1-1,CASSPTSRNTEAFF,TGCGCCAGCAGCCCGACGAGCCGGAACACTGAAGCTTTCTTT
TRBV4-1,-,-,TRBJ1-1,CASSQGWVKGRRLTEAFF,TGCGCCAGCAGCCAAGGGTGGGTGAAGGGGAGGCGTCTCACTGAAGCTTTCTTT
TRBV28,-,-,TRBJ2-2,CASSPQGYTGELFF,TGTGCCAGCAGTCCACAGGGCTACACCGGGGAGCTGTTTTTT
TRBV11-2,-,-,TRBJ2-1,CASSSAGQVFYNEQFF,TGTGCCAGCAGTTCAGCGGGACAGGTTTTCTACAATGAGCAGTTCTTC
TRBV9,TRBD1,-,TRBJ2-3,CASSVGTASYTDTQYF,TGTGCCAGCAGCGTGGGGACAGCGTCCTACACAGATACGCAGTATTTT
TRBV3-1/TRBV3-2,-,-,TRBJ1-2,CASSQKDSIELVYGYTF,TGTGCCAGCAGCCAGAAGGACAGCATCGAGCTCGTCTATGGCTACACCTTC
TRBV9,-,-,TRBJ1-1,CASSAGTNTEAFF,TGTGCCAGCAGCGCTGGAACGAACACTGAAGCTTTCTTT
TRBV5-5,-,-,TRBJ1-2,CASSSGGGNGYTF,TGTGCCAGCAGCTCCGGAGGGGGGAATGGCTACACCTTC
TRBV3-1/TRBV3-2,-,-,TRBJ2-2,CASSRRAVSEAGELFF,TGTGCCAGCAGCCGAAGAGCGGTGAGTGAGGCCGGGGAGCTGTTTTTT
TRBV5-1,TRBD2,-,TRBJ2-3,CASSHTSGRVGHTDTQYF,TGCGCCAGCAGCCATACTAGCGGGAGGGTTGGGCACACAGATACGCAGTATTTT
TRBV7-2,-,-,TRBJ1-2,CASSLVPNRPYGYTF,TGTGCCAGCAGCTTAGTCCCGAACAGGCCCTATGGCTACACCTTC
TRBV10-1,-,-,TRBJ2-5,CASSPKGLRETQYF,TGCGCCAGCAGCCCGAAGGGGTTAAGGGAGACCCAGTACTTC
TRBV4-1,-,-,TRBJ2-7,CASSPYSGTYEQYF,TGCGCCAGCAGCCCCTATTCAGGGACCTACGAGCAGTACTTC
TRBV13,-,once,TRBJ1-6,CASSSSAGRNSPLHF,TGTGCCAGCAGCTCCTCAGCAGGTCGTAATTCACCCCTCCACTTT
TRBV7-6,-,few,TRBJ1-2,CASTNRTSYGYTF,TGTGCCAGCACCAATAGGACGTCTTATGGCTACACCTTC
TRBV3-1/TRBV3-2,-,-,TRBJ2-3,CASSQDLLARSTDTQYF,TGTGCCAGCAGCCAAGATCTACTAGCACGGAGCACAGATACGCAGTATTTT
TRBV28,-,-,TRBJ1-2,CASSRAYGYTF,TGTGCCAGCAGTCGGGCCTATGGCTACACCTTC
TRBV6-4,TRBD2,-,TRBJ2-1,CASSDGGDPYNEQFF,TGTGCCAGCAGTGACGGGGGGGATCCCTACAATGAGCAGTTCTTC
TRBV11-2,TRBD2,-,TRBJ2-5,CASSWGGLAGQETQYF,TGTGCCAGCAGCTGGGGGGGACTAGCGGGACAAGAGACCCAGTACTTC
TRBV10-2,-,-,TRBJ1-3,CASSDRGRGNTIYF,TGCGCCAGCAGTGACCGGGGGAGAGGAAACACCATATATTTT
TRBV2,TRBD1,-,TRBJ2-1,CASRGQGTRGNEQFF,TGTGCCAGCAGGGGACAGGGCACAAGGGGGAATGAGCAGTTCTTC
TRBV28,TRBD1,-,TRBJ1-4,CASSHPGTGGEKLFF,TGTGCCAGCAGCCACCCCGGGACAGGAGGTGAAAAACTGTTTTTT
TRBV29-1,-,-,TRBJ2-1,CSVGSGNEQFF,TGCAGCGTTGGCTCAGGCAATGAGCAGTTCTTC
TRBV15,TRBD1,once,TRBJ2-1,CATSLWDSFYNEQFF,TGTGCCACCAGCCTGTGGGACAGCTTTTACAATGAGCAGTTCTTC
TRBV18,-,-,TRBJ1-1,CASSPSDASRAFF,TGTGCCAGCTCACCATCGGACGCCTCTAGGGCTTTCTTT
TRBV6-6,-,once,TRBJ1-3,CASSYGYGSGNTIYF,TGTGCCAGCAGTTACGGGTATGGCTCTGGAAACACCATATATTTT
TRBV6-6,-,-,TRBJ1-1,CASSLQVNTEAFF,TGTGCCAGCAGTCTTCAGGTGAACACTGAAGCTTTCTTT
TRBV27,-,-,TRBJ2-5,CASSRKPPSLDRPRETQYF,TGTGCCAGCAGCCGCAAGCCCCCCTCACTCGATAGACCTCGAGAGACCCAGTACTTC
TRBV6-6,TRBD1,-,TRBJ2-7,CASSPGQGKWNSYEQYF,TGTGCCAGCAGTCCTGGACAGGGGAAGTGGAACTCCTACGAGCAGTACTTC
TRBV4-1,-,-,TRBJ1-2,CASSQALGKTDLYGYTF,TGCGCCAGCAGCCAAGCTTTAGGGAAGACGGATCTCTATGGCTACACCTTC
TRBV6-5,TRBD2,-,TRBJ2-7,CASIWTSGGYEQYF,TGTGCCAGCATCTGGACTAGCGGGGGCTACGAGCAGTACTTC
TRBV10-3,TRBD1,-,TRBJ1-1,CATRTGERAEAFF,TGTGCCACCCGGACAGGAGAGAGGGCTGAAGCTTTCTTT
TRBV29-1,-,-,TRBJ1-1,CSDGMGFTEAFF,TGCAGCGATGGGATGGGCTTTACTGAAGCTTTCTTT
TRBV27,TRBD1,-,TRBJ1-1,CASSSHLGQGAFF,TGTGCCAGCAGTTCCCACCTGGGACAGGGGGCTTTCTTT
TRBV19,-,-,TRBJ2-7,CASSPTGGSYEQYF,TGTGCCAGTAGTCCGACAGGAGGCTCCTACGAGCAGTACTTC
TRBV5-6,-,-,TRBJ1-2,CASILLTEFNYGYTF,TGTGCCAGCATCCTTTTGACAGAATTCAACTATGGCTACACCTTC
TRBV9,TRBD2,few,TRBJ2-1,CASSVSGTSGPSSYNEQFF,TGTGCCAGCAGCGTATCCGGGACTAGCGGTCCAAGCTCCTACAATGAGCAGTTCTTC
TRBV6-1,-,-,TRBJ1-3,CASSEAGRVTGNTIYF,TGTGCCAGCAGTGAAGCAGGCAGGGTGACGGGAAACACCATATATTTT
TRBV19,-,-,TRBJ1-6,CASSNTASYNSPLHF,TGTGCCAGTAGCAACACAGCTTCTTATAATTCACCCCTCCACTTT
TRBV2,-,-,TRBJ1-1,CARKGMNTEAFF,TGTGCCAGAAAGGGGATGAACACTGAAGCTTTCTTT
TRBV7-2,-,-,TRBJ1-4,CASSLGGHLATNEKLFF,TGTGCCAGCAGCTTAGGGGGACACCTTGCAACTAATGAAAAACTGTTTTTT
TRBV27,-,once,TRBJ2-3,CASSLVLGTDTQYF,TGTGCCAGCAGTTTAGTCTTGGGCACAGATACGCAGTATTTT
TRBV9,-,-,TRBJ2-7,CASSPRRGSGTYEQYF,TGTGCCAGCAGCCCGCGCAGGGGGAGCGGGACCTACGAGCAGTACTTC
TRBV7-9,TRBD1,-,TRBJ2-3,CASSSFGQEAADTQYF,TGTGCCAGCAGCTCCTTCGGACAGGAGGCTGCAGATACGCAGTATTTT
TRBV30,-,-,TRBJ1-3,CAWSLSGNTIYF,TGTGCCTGGAGCCTCTCTGGAAACACCATATATTTT
TRBV30,-,-,TRBJ1-2,CAWSVGPYGYTF,TGTGCCTGGAGTGTGGGTCCTTATGGCTACACCTTC
TRBV7-9,TRBD1,-,TRBJ2-1,CASSLSRTGRHNEQFF,TGTGCCAGCAGCTTAAGTCGGACAGGGAGGCACAATGAGCAGTTCTTC
TRBV11-3,-,-,TRBJ1-1,CASSYQQNTEAFF,TGTGCCAGCAGCTACCAACAGAACACTGAAGCTTTCTTT
TRBV6-5,-,-,TRBJ2-1,CASYKGDSYNEQFF,TGTGCCAGCTATAAGGGGGACTCCTACAATGAGCAGTTCTTC